These T cell receptor beta chains were read from a single sample in a study of blood T cells in healthy people across ages. From the 5' RACE reads, TCRdb called clonotypes with MiXCR, one entry per CDR3 protein. The data hold just over 1 million distinct CDR3 sequences, with more than 35% observed a single time. The sample was blood. These receptors all come from a woman in her fifties or sixties in good health. CDR3s include the opening cysteine and the closing phenylalanine or tryptophan. A D gene is named only where the DNA matches it firmly. A clone size is listed for some rows: how often the clone was seen (once, few, many), or a class if it is expanded.

TRBV4-1	.	.	TRBJ2-3	CASSQKPVADTQYF	TGCGCCAGCAGCCAAAAGCCAGTGGCAGATACGCAGTATTTT
TRBV28	.	.	TRBJ1-2	CASSSINYGYTF	TGTGCCAGCAGTTCCATTAACTATGGCTACACCTTC
TRBV6-1	TRBD2	once	TRBJ2-3	CANPPTWAGATDTQYF	TGTGCCAACCCCCCAACTTGGGCGGGAGCCACAGATACGCAGTATTTT
TRBV5-1	.	.	TRBJ2-5	CASTSTEEVFQETLYF	TGCGCCAGCACTTCCACGGAGGAGGTTTTCCAAGAGACCCTGTACTTC
TRBV14	.	few	TRBJ2-3	CASSQKLGGTDTQYF	TGTGCCAGCAGCCAAAAGCTGGGTGGCACAGATACGCAGTATTTT
TRBV5-1	TRBD1	.	TRBJ2-1	CASSPYRDRGDNEQFF	TGCGCCAGCAGCCCCTACCGGGACAGGGGAGACAATGAGCAGTTCTTC
TRBV12-3/TRBV12-4	.	few	TRBJ2-7	CASSLSRRPYEQYF	TGTGCCAGCAGTTTATCGAGACGGCCTTACGAGCAGTACTTC
TRBV4-1	TRBD2	.	TRBJ2-1	CASSQEPAGAYNEQFF	TGCGCCAGCAGCCAAGAGCCAGCGGGAGCCTACAATGAGCAGTTCTTC
TRBV2	.	.	TRBJ2-3	CASSEIRGTQYF	TGTGCCAGCAGTGAAATCCGTGGTACGCAGTATTTT
TRBV20-1	TRBD2	few	TRBJ2-7	CSARDSKSGIYYEQYF	TGCAGTGCTAGAGATTCCAAAAGCGGGATATATTACGAGCAGTACTTC
TRBV11-2	TRBD2	few	TRBJ2-7	CASRFRTSGTIYEQYF	TGTGCCAGCAGGTTCCGGACTAGCGGGACTATCTACGAGCAGTACTTC
TRBV28	.	.	TRBJ1-2	CASMRGGRDYGYTF	TGTGCCAGCATGCGGGGGGGCAGAGACTATGGCTACACCTTC
TRBV20-1	.	.	TRBJ2-1	CSASPKRDEQFF	TGCAGTGCTAGTCCCAAGAGGGATGAGCAGTTCTTC
TRBV20-1	.	.	TRBJ2-1	CSARHPSGASEFF	TGCAGTGCTAGACACCCGTCCGGGGCTTCGGAGTTCTTC
TRBV27	TRBD2	.	TRBJ2-7	CACSSISGRAYEQYF	TGTGCCTGCAGTTCCATTAGCGGGAGGGCGTACGAGCAGTACTTC
TRBV12-3/TRBV12-4	.	many	TRBJ2-7	CASSTHTYEQYF	TGTGCCAGCAGTACACACACGTACGAGCAGTACTTC
TRBV4-2	.	few	TRBJ1-5	CASSPWTDDQPQHF	TGTGCCAGCAGCCCGTGGACAGACGATCAGCCCCAGCATTTT